A single sample is the source of the 2 T cell receptor beta chains below, sequenced in a study of patients and donors after allogeneic stem cell transplantation (TCRdb year 2020). The library came from RT-PCR. Sequencing used a NextSeq 550. TCRdb redid the processing of the public reads, applying fastp at Q25 and MiXCR, and retained in-frame beta chains. Each CDR3 protein appears once, grouped with its most common genes and DNA. The table for this sample lists roughly 250,000 distinct CDR3 sequences; 11% to 15% of them were counted only once. The ten largest make up more than 9% of the sample. The source material was blood, either unsorted or a sorted T cell fraction (not recorded which). These receptors all stem from a human donor who was either an allogeneic HSCT recipient or a stem cell or donor lymphocyte infusion donor (not recorded which). It is not recorded whose cells these are; they may come from a transplant donor.

There are many counts of this clonotype. V and J are TRBV7-3 and TRBJ2-1, with 8 bases that match TRBD2. The CDR3 consists of 15 residues. Germline V gene sequence: CDR1 SGHTA, CDR2 FQGTGA. Trimming cost V 8 bases and J 2 bases; bases outside gene matches: 8. This chain's CDR3 is CASGAGGRPYNEQFF. CDR3 coding DNA: TGTGCCAGCGGCGCGGGGGGTAGGCCCTACAATGAGCAGTTCTTC.

This chain links TRBV12-3 or TRBV12-4 with TRBJ2-5, with 7 bases aligning to TRBD1. The V gene end was trimmed by 8 bases and the J gene end by 5 bases; junction bases not matched to a gene: 11. The CDR3 is made up of 14 amino acids. The CDR3 region is CASGPGQSWETQYF. The CDR3 coding sequence is TGTGCCAGCGGTCCGGGACAGTCGTGGGAGACCCAGTACTTC.